This TCR beta chain is from a study of blood T cell repertoires in COVID-19 (dated by TCRdb to 2020 to 2021). With respect to the entire study: Samples covering the acute and convalescent phases of COVID-19 were provided by collaborators in the United States, Italy and Spain. The dataset comprised deeply sampled blood TCRbeta repertoires from subjects exposed to, actively infected with, or recovered from COVID-19. The samples were drawn from two sources: the first 160 participants of the ongoing ImmuneRACE study, and 1,000 to 1,500 subjects contributed by 6 global collaborators. The sample metadata nearly always contained a de-identified subject ID, COVID-19 status, age in years and sex. Where available, HLA class I and class II types were taken from metadata supplied by the sample provider and were not determined by assay-based typing. The prospective study material was composed of cDNA or gDNA derived from T cells, B-cell-depleted T cells, or PBMCs. The repertoires were released in a freely available public database intended as a resource for research on the immune response to SARS-CoV-2.

The immunoSEQ Assay, a bias-controlled multiplex PCR, was used to amplify TCRbeta CDR3 regions from genomic DNA. In the original analysis: Within the assay, amplification of reference gene primers was used to estimate how many nucleated cells each sample contained. Sequence reads were collapsed and filtered to measure the absolute abundance of every unique TCRbeta CDR3 rearrangement. For each sample, productive Simpson clonality was calculated as the square root of Simpson's diversity index over productive rearrangements. TCRdb re-hosts the immuneACCESS table, in-frame sequences only. Its copies lack some clones; in the studies checked, an unresolved V gene accounts for under half of them, and the cause for the rest is not known. Clone size and the V and J calls come from that table; the DNA yielded D and trimming. The sample table holds about 130,000 clones, of which around 83% were seen once. The top ten constitute approximately 3% of the sample.

Broader findings and caveats from the paper: How much clinical and demographic metadata was included differed by source and by participant, and the metadata was provided uncurated.

This clone has more than one count but fewer than ten. Its antigen is still unknown. Base qualities are missing; no much larger clone stands one base away. The collaborating institutions used their own protocols to collect whole blood in K2EDTA tubes. For TCRbeta analysis, collaborators shipped samples as frozen whole blood, isolated PBMCs, or DNA extracted from either of those sample types. The cysteine opens and the phenylalanine closes a CDR3 of 14 amino acids. Kept here is only the CDR3 DNA, which spans 42 bases and is read in frame from base 1. V and J are truncated by 8 bases and 2 bases respectively, leaving an intervening sequence of 15 bases. Per the germline V gene (reference sequence), SEHNR is the CDR1 and FQNEAQ is the CDR2.

The chain joins TRBV7-9 to TRBJ1-2, with the D gene too uncertain to name. This TCR was recovered from a woman aged 80 or older with acute or convalescent COVID-19. The sample comprised peripheral blood. The sequenced DNA is TGTGCCAGCGCTGGGGAGGGCCTCAACTATGGCTACACCTTC. Its protein is CASAGEGLNYGYTF. This CDR3, with the reference TRBV7-9 and TRBJ1-2 proteins standing in past its ends, gives the full variable domain DTGVSQNPRHKITKRGQNVTFRCDPISEHNRLYWYRQTLGQGPEFLTYFQNEAQLEKSRLLSDRFSAERPKGSFSTLEIQRTEQGDSAMYLCASAGEGLNYGYTFGSGTRLTVV.